What follows are 20 T cell receptor beta chains derived from one specimen sequenced in a study of response to subunit inactivated influenza vaccine. One entry per CDR3 protein, called by TCRdb with MiXCR from the RT-PCR reads. This sample has 800,000 or so distinct CDR3 sequences, with 21% found just once. Sequenced material: PBMCs from blood, taken approximately 5 days after vaccination. The receptor set was obtained from a man between 50 and 59 years old who received an inactivated influenza vaccine.

This clonotype occurred a few times. The chain combines TRBV20-1 with TRBJ2-3; 13 nucleotides agree with TRBD2. Germline-derived CDR1 and CDR2 are DFQATT and SNEGSKA (reference sequence). The CDR3 is 15 amino acids. Trimming removed 6 bases from V and 5 bases from J; junction bases left unmatched: 8. CDR3 amino acids: CSASRTSGSLDTQYF. In nucleotides, the CDR3 is TGCAGTGCCTCTCGGACTAGCGGGAGTTTAGATACGCAGTATTTT.

This clonotype was observed a handful of times. The J gene is TRBJ2-1, the V gene TRBV9, with D tentatively TRBD1 (6 bases). Looked up from germline, CDR1 is SGDLS and CDR2 is YYNGEE. The CDR3 extends over 17 amino acids. Trimming shortened V by 0 bases and J by 0 bases, and 13 bases separated the two germline ends. The CDR3 is CASSVEDRRRSYNEQFF. CDR3 in DNA: TGTGCCAGCAGCGTAGAGGACAGAAGGCGCTCCTACAATGAGCAGTTCTTC.

This sequence joins TRBV28 and TRBJ2-7; TRBD2 agrees at 10 bases. The CDR3 spans 15 residues. V dropped 5 bases and J dropped 2; count of bases not matched to a gene: 6. Germline CDR1 MDHEN, CDR2 SYDVKM. The CDR3 coding sequence is TGTGCCAGCAGTCATACTAGCGGGAAGGCCTACGAGCAGTACTTC. Protein product: CASSHTSGKAYEQYF.

The V call is TRBV5-6, the J call TRBJ1-3; 7 bases are a match to TRBD1. The CDR3 runs to 14 residues. Trimming at V came to 4 bases and at J to 4 bases, leaving 5 bases not matched to a gene. The germline V gene encodes CDR1 SGHDT and CDR2 YYEEEE. Here the CDR3 DNA reads TGTGCCAGCAGCCTGGACAGGTGGGGAAACACCATATATTTT. Translating gives CASSLDRWGNTIYF.

V and J are TRBV7-9 and TRBJ2-1; 9 bases are shared with TRBD2. The CDR3 is 16 amino acids. Germline V CDR1 and CDR2: SEHNR, FQNEAQ (reference sequence). The junction had 3 bases not matched to a gene; V was cut back by 1 base and J by 2 bases. The CDR3 protein is CASSLGGGRAYNEQFF. The CDR3 region has the DNA TGTGCCAGCAGCTTAGGAGGCGGGAGGGCCTACAATGAGCAGTTCTTC.

This rearrangement joins TRBV21-1 to TRBJ2-3; TRBD2 is the table's D call and was not checked against the DNA. TRBV21-1 is recorded as a pseudogene. The CDR3 spans 19 residues. In DNA, the CDR3 is TGTGCCAGCAGCAAAGGGGCTAGCGGGGGAAGGATGGACACAGATACGCAGTATTTT. It translates to CASSKGASGGRMDTDTQYF.

This clonotype has just one count. The rearrangement links TRBV2 to TRBJ1-5; the match to TRBD1 covers 7 bases. The CDR3 contains 15 residues. Looked up from germline, CDR1 is SNHLY and CDR2 is FYNNEI. V trimming: 4 bases; J trimming: 3 bases; junction bases outside the gene matches: 6. CDR3 nucleotide sequence: TGTGCCAGCAGTGGGGGACAGCGGGACAATCAGCCCCAGCATTTT. This sequence encodes CASSGGQRDNQPQHF.

This clonotype was detected a few times. The rearrangement uses TRBV20-1 and TRBJ2-3, with a weak D call TRBD2 (6 bases). The germline V gene has CDR1 DFQATT and CDR2 SNEGSKA (reference sequence). CDR3 length: 13 residues. The V end lost 6 bases, the J end lost 3 bases, and 13 bases lay between the germline ends. Written as DNA, the CDR3 is TGCAGTGCCGGGGACTCCGCGACAGATACGCAGTATTTT. Translation: CSAGDSATDTQYF.

The chain carries TRBV30 and TRBJ1-5; 7 nucleotides align to TRBD1. CDR1 GTSNPN and CDR2 SVGIG come from the germline V gene (reference sequence). J lost 4 bases, V lost 0 bases, and 9 bases had no gene match. CDR3 length: 16 amino acids. The CDR3 here is CAWSVPDRMVNQPQHF. CDR3 sequence (DNA): TGTGCCTGGAGTGTACCGGACAGGATGGTGAATCAGCCCCAGCATTTT.

This clonotype was detected a few times. The chain recombines TRBV11-2 with TRBJ2-7, with 10 bases aligning to TRBD2. Germline V gene data show CDR1 as SGHAT and CDR2 as FQNNGV. The CDR3 extends over 14 amino acids. V dropped 6 bases and J dropped 2; count of bases not matched to a gene: 4. CDR3 amino acids: CASRRLAGPYEQYF. The DNA of the CDR3 is TGTGCCAGCAGGAGACTAGCGGGCCCCTACGAGCAGTACTTC.

This clonotype was seen a handful of times. The chain recombines TRBV20-1 with TRBJ2-7; D is perhaps TRBD1 (5 bases). CDR1 and CDR2 (germline): DFQATT, SNEGSKA (reference sequence). This CDR3 spans 13 amino acids. V lost 0 bases and J lost 3, with 9 bases in between. In DNA, the CDR3 is TGCAGTGCTAGAGATTTGCAGGGCTACGAGCAGTACTTC. It specifies CSARDLQGYEQYF.

The chain couples TRBV20-1 to TRBJ2-5; D tentatively reads TRBD1 or TRBD2 (5 bases each). The germline V gene has CDR1 DFQATT and CDR2 SNEGSKA (reference sequence). The V and J ends lost 6 bases and 5 bases respectively, with 16 bases between them. This CDR3 region has 13 residues. The CDR3 region is CSAHPSEGETQYF. The CDR3 nucleotides read TGCAGTGCACACCCAAGCGAGGGGGAGACCCAGTACTTC.

This clonotype turned up a few times. This chain joins TRBV27 and TRBJ2-7; D unresolved. Germline lookup yields CDR1 MNHEY and CDR2 SMNVEV (reference sequence). Trimming shortened V by 5 bases and J by 7 bases, and 27 bases separated the two germline ends. There are 17 residues in the CDR3. The CDR3, as DNA: TGTGCCAGCAGTCCTAGAGTGCAACATGGAGTCCCAGTGGAGCAGTACTTC. Amino acid sequence: CASSPRVQHGVPVEQYF.

The V call is TRBV6-2 or TRBV6-3, the J call TRBJ2-1; D possibly matches TRBD1 or TRBD2 (5 bases each). The germline CDR1 and CDR2 sequences are MNHEY and SVGEGT. The CDR3 runs 13 residues. The ends were cut back, 4 bases at V and 13 bases at J, with 17 bases in the middle. CDR3 in amino acids: CASSFTGTPVQFF. In nucleotides, the CDR3 is TGTGCCAGCAGTTTTACCGGGACCCCGGTTCAGTTCTTC.

V gene TRBV7-9 combines with J gene TRBJ1-6; D gene ambiguous. The V gene lost 1 base and the J gene lost 7 bases, with 5 bases spanning the gap. Germline V gives CDR1 SEHNR, CDR2 FQNEAQ (reference sequence). CDR3 length equals 13 residues. The CDR3 region is CASSLDMNSPLHF. The CDR3 DNA is TGTGCCAGCAGCTTAGATATGAATTCACCCCTCCACTTT.

This chain joins TRBV27 and TRBJ2-2; possibly TRBD2 for D (6 bases). The CDR3 loop spans 15 amino acids. Trimming took off 2 bases at V and 5 bases at J, with 12 bases between the two ends. CDR1 is MNHEY and CDR2 is SMNVEV in the germline V gene (reference sequence). In nucleotides, the CDR3 is TGTGCCAGCAGTTTAGGAGGGGTATTGACCGGGGAGCTGTTTTTT. It codes for CASSLGGVLTGELFF.

This chain links TRBV5-1 with TRBJ2-2, with a weak D call TRBD2 (6 bases). This CDR3 spans 14 amino acids. V was trimmed by 4 bases and J by 4 bases, leaving 11 bases between them. From germline, CDR1 is SGHRS and CDR2 YFSETQ. The CDR3 loop reads CASSGGRVTGELFF. The CDR3 nucleotides read TGCGCCAGCAGCGGAGGGCGAGTCACCGGGGAGCTGTTTTTT. Using reference TRBV5-1 and TRBJ2-2 for the parts outside the CDR3, the full variable domain is KAGVTQTPRYLIKTRGQQVTLSCSPISGHRSVSWYQQTPGQGLQFLFEYFSETQRNKGNFPGRFSGRQFSNSRSEMNVSTLELGDSALYLCASSGGRVTGELFFGEGSRLTVL.

V usage is TRBV7-9 and J usage is TRBJ2-5, with D possibly TRBD2 on 6 matching bases. The CDR3 loop spans 15 amino acids. Trimming shortened V by 1 base and J by 5 bases, and 14 bases separated the two germline ends. The V gene's germline CDR1 is SEHNR and CDR2 FQNEAQ (reference sequence). CDR3 sequence reads: CASSLEGGNRETQYF. CDR3 coding DNA: TGTGCCAGCAGCTTAGAAGGAGGGAATCGGGAGACCCAGTACTTC.

V is TRBV5-1 and J is TRBJ1-5; D ambiguous. CDR1 and CDR2 from the germline V gene are SGHRS and YFSETQ. Trimming cost V 0 bases and J 5 bases, with 9 bases left between them. The length of the CDR3 is 14 residues. CDR3 residues: CASSLGVRDQPQHF. The DNA of the CDR3 is TGCGCCAGCAGCTTGGGGGTTCGGGATCAGCCCCAGCATTTT.

The chain combines TRBV20-1 with TRBJ2-6; D call uncertain. The CDR3 covers 14 residues. Germline-derived CDR1 and CDR2 are DFQATT and SNEGSKA (reference sequence). Trimming pared 4 bases from V and 0 bases from J, leaving 7 bases between. The CDR3 region is CSATPDSGANVLTF. CDR3 bases: TGCAGTGCTACTCCAGACTCTGGGGCCAACGTCCTGACTTTC.